The entry that follows covers one TCR beta chain sequence. Its antigen has not been determined. It has no much larger one-base neighbor in the sample; base qualities were not kept. The ViraFEST assay stimulated PBMC with viral peptide pools and then used TCR sequencing to identify antigen-specific CD4+ T cell clonotypes by expansion. After around ten days of culture, CD4+ T cells were isolated with the EasySep CD4+ T cell isolation kit. None of the healthy vaccine recipients had a prior SARS-CoV-2 infection, which was confirmed by nucleocapsid antibody tests that came back negative both before and after vaccination. Each well held under 2.5 million PBMC cultured in IMDM containing around 5% human AB serum, 10 IU/ml IL-2 and gentamicin, along with about 10 ug/ml peptides. On days 3 and 7, half of the culture medium was replaced with fresh IL-2-containing medium. Unless otherwise noted, each peptide stimulation condition was cultured in triplicate wells. Using Ficoll-Paque Plus gradient centrifugation, PBMC were separated from whole blood and then either used fresh or cryopreserved at -140C. The overlapping peptide pools covered the spike proteins of SARS-CoV-2 and of the common cold coronaviruses HCoV-NL63, HCoV-OC43 and HCoV-229E. Genomic DNA was extracted from cultured CD4+ T cells with the QIAamp micro DNA kit.

The sample belongs to a study of vaccination effects on CD4 cells after COVID-19 (dated by TCRdb to about 2022). Concerning the study at large: Two doses of either the BNT162b2 or the mRNA-1273 mRNA SARS-CoV-2 vaccine were administered to participants. SARS-CoV-2 spike-specific CD4+ TCR repertoires from before and after mRNA vaccination were compared in COVID-19 convalescent patients and in infection-naive vaccine recipients. A total of nine to ten COVID-19 convalescent patients and a handful of SARS-CoV-2-naive healthy vaccine recipients were included in the full study. Cultures from other donors in the study were sequenced with the Oncomine TCR Beta short-read assay on an Illumina iSeq 100. General findings and caveats noted by the study authors: The study was limited by a small number of convalescent patients, and early post-infection timepoints were lacking. Among healthy vaccine recipients, nearly all vaccine-induced clones were SARS-CoV-2 mono-reactive, and only 1 of 255 was cross-reactive with common cold coronaviruses. Marked clonal contraction was observed in both infection-induced and vaccine-induced clones at late post-vaccination timepoints, consistent with waning T cell responses.

Library preparation was by the immunoSEQ multiplex PCR assay. DNA from the cultured and isolated CD4+ T cells underwent TCR beta CDR3 sequencing. The source study handled its data this way. The analysis removed non-productive TCR sequences, trimmed reads to the CDR3 region, and retained only CDR3s that were 7 or more amino acids long. The MANAFEST web app was used to pick out antigen-specific clonotypes by comparing their expansion in peptide wells with that in reference cultures. To be called positive, a clone needed expansion at FDR<0.05 compared with the reference and with all other wells, an odds ratio greater than 5, and a frequency greater than 0.1% in two replicate wells. A clonotype was defined as cross-reactive if the clonotype was significantly expanded both in SARS-CoV-2 spike wells and in at least one common cold coronavirus spike condition. CDR3 similarity was assessed by Levenshtein distance using the stringdist R package, and unrooted trees were constructed with ape in R 3.6.1. Held by TCRdb, this immuneACCESS table contains in-frame sequences only and omits some clones. Under half of the omission traces to an unresolved V gene where checked; the cause of the rest is unknown. From that table come the V and J calls and clone size; the DNA was used to work out D and trimming. The sample table shows more than 20,000 clones, and about 75% are seen once. Just under 20% of the sample lies in the top ten.

Sequenced here: CD4+ T cells from PBMCs cultured with HCoV-NL63 spike peptides, sampled before COVID-19 vaccination. In the paper's terms, the cell subset or site label means: HCoV-NL63 spike overlapping peptide pool stimulation. The clonotype comes from a human donor who received a COVID-19 vaccine.

CDR3 region: CASSPRTGVSYEQYF. In nucleotides, the sequence is TGCGCCAGCAGCCCGCGGACAGGGGTGTCCTACGAGCAGTACTTC. The chain is assembled from TRBV5-1 and TRBJ2-7, with 9 central nucleotides matching TRBD1. Taken from the germline V gene, the CDR1 and CDR2 loops are SGHRS and YFSETQ. The junction shows trimming of 4 bases on V and 1 base on J, and the gene matches do not reach 6 bases of it. From its cysteine to its phenylalanine, the CDR3 spans 15 amino acids. Solely the CDR3 DNA is kept, with 45 bases framed from the first base.